This T cell receptor (beta chain) was profiled in a study of T cells after somatic rescue of genetic block. Trimming at V came to 5 bases and at J to 7 bases, leaving 14 bases not matched to a gene. Germline V gene sequence: CDR1 MDHEN, CDR2 SYDVKM. This CDR3 is 16 amino acids long. Libraries were prepared by immunoSEQ multiplex PCR; TCRdb keeps only in-frame clonotypes and omits some of them. Of roughly 71,000 clones listed, under 95% are singletons. Input material: peripheral blood mononuclear cells (PBMCs). The chain combines TRBV28 with TRBJ2-7; 10 bases are a match to TRBD2. The source is a man aged 30-40 years. The CDR3 nucleotides read TGTGCCAGCAGTCCCGGGGGCAGCGGGAGGGGGCTGGAGCAGTACTTC. Its translation is CASSPGGSGRGLEQYF.